The next 23 T cell receptor beta chains were all read from a single sample in a study of blood T cell repertoires in COVID-19. Profiled with immunoSEQ multiplex PCR; TCRdb holds only in-frame clones, not every one. The table includes about 170,000 clones, roughly 93% detected once. Input material: peripheral blood. These receptors all stem from a young man with COVID-19, enrolled during active disease.

This chain uses TRBV27 with TRBJ2-7; 7 bases match TRBD1. Germline V gene sequence: CDR1 MNHEY, CDR2 SMNVEV (reference sequence). V lost 5 bases, J lost 7 bases, and 5 bases stayed unmatched. The CDR3 covers 12 residues. The CDR3 DNA sequence: TGTGCCAGCAGTCCCTGGGGACAGGAGCAGTACTTC. Protein product: CASSPWGQEQYF.

The chain combines TRBV6-5 with TRBJ2-1; 7 nucleotides line up with TRBD2. Germline V lookup: CDR1 MNHEY, CDR2 SVGAGI. The length of the CDR3 is 16 residues. Trimming removed 4 bases from V and 0 bases from J; junction bases left unmatched: 6. CDR3 coding DNA: TGTGCCAGCAGTTCCGTGCGCGGGAGCTCCTACAATGAGCAGTTCTTC. It specifies CASSSVRGSSYNEQFF.

The chain employs TRBV19 and TRBJ2-3; 8 nucleotides match TRBD1. The CDR3 length is 13 residues. CDR1 LNHDA and CDR2 SQIVND come from the germline V gene (reference sequence). V lost 9 bases to trimming and J lost 2 bases; unmatched junction nucleotides: 4. The CDR3 loop reads CASLQGATDTQYF. DNA of the CDR3: TGTGCCAGCCTTCAGGGGGCCACAGATACGCAGTATTTT.

The rearrangement links TRBV10-2 to TRBJ1-1; no definite D call. In germline, CDR1 is WSHSY, CDR2 SAAADI. Trimming cost V 2 bases and J 3 bases, with 7 bases left between them. CDR3 length: 13 amino acids. This CDR3 reads CASSENTYTEAFF. The CDR3 DNA reads as TGCGCCAGCAGTGAGAACACGTACACTGAAGCTTTCTTT.

This clone has only one observation. The chain employs TRBV27 and TRBJ2-7, with 8 bases aligning to TRBD1. This CDR3 spans 16 amino acids. Germline lookup yields CDR1 MNHEY and CDR2 SMNVEV (reference sequence). J lost 2 bases, V lost 3 bases, and 9 bases had no gene match. The CDR3 loop is CASSLSSGQVTYEQYF. CDR3 DNA sequence: TGTGCCAGCAGTTTGTCTTCGGGACAGGTAACCTACGAGCAGTACTTC.

V and J are TRBV5-5 and TRBJ2-7; D is possibly TRBD2 (5 bases). The CDR3 totals 17 residues. In germline, CDR1 is SGHKS, CDR2 YYEKEE (reference sequence). The ends were cut back, 4 bases at V and 0 bases at J, with 20 bases in the middle. The CDR3 DNA follows: TGTGCCAGCAGCCCGCTCCGAGCGAGGACTGACTCCTACGAGCAGTACTTC. As protein: CASSPLRARTDSYEQYF.

The chain combines TRBV6-8 with TRBJ2-3; D possibly corresponds to TRBD1 (6 bases). The V end lost 5 bases, the J end lost 5 bases, and 20 bases lay between the germline ends. This CDR3 contains 16 residues. Germline V gives CDR1 MNHGY, CDR2 SAAAGT. The CDR3 spells CASSDRSGLLVDTQYF. The CDR3 nucleotides read TGTGCCAGCAGTGACAGGTCCGGACTCCTGGTAGATACGCAGTATTTT.

The chain uses TRBV30 and TRBJ2-1, with no clear D. V lost 1 base and J lost 3, with 10 bases in between. The CDR3 totals 14 residues. Germline V gives CDR1 GTSNPN, CDR2 SVGIG (reference sequence). The CDR3 nucleotides read TGTGCCTGGAGTGGTACGAGTTTCTACAATGAGCAGTTCTTC. This codes for CAWSGTSFYNEQFF. The variable domain in full, completed from reference TRBV30 and TRBJ2-1, reads SQTIHQWPATLVQPVGSPLSLECTVEGTSNPNLYWYRQAAGRGLQLLFYSVGIGQISSEVPQNLSASRPQDRQFILSSKKLLLSDSGFYLCAWSGTSFYNEQFFGPGTRLTVL.

CDR3 amino acids: CASSFTANTEAFF. The CDR3 nucleotides are TGTGCCAGCAGTTTCACAGCGAACACTGAAGCTTTCTTT. The J gene is TRBJ1-1, the V gene TRBV12-3 or TRBV12-4, with unresolved D. The V gene lost 3 bases and the J gene lost 1 base, with 6 bases spanning the gap. The CDR3 has 13 amino acids.

This clone turned up a few times. The genes are TRBV10-3 and TRBJ1-2, with 9 bases lining up with TRBD1. Germline CDR1 ENHRY, CDR2 SYGVKD. The length of the CDR3 is 15 residues. The trim removed 6 bases at V and 0 bases at J, leaving 5 bases unmatched. This CDR3 is CAIRGQGLPNYGYTF. In DNA form, the CDR3 reads TGTGCCATCAGGGGACAGGGCCTTCCTAACTATGGCTACACCTTC.

V usage is TRBV14 and J usage is TRBJ1-2; D is unresolved. The CDR3 extends over 13 amino acids. The germline V gene encodes CDR1 SGHDN and CDR2 FVKESK. The V gene lost 4 bases and the J gene lost 6 bases, with 12 bases spanning the gap. The CDR3 sequence is CASSLGGLDGYTF. CDR3 in DNA: TGTGCCAGCAGCCTTGGCGGGCTGGATGGCTACACCTTC.

V is TRBV7-2 and J is TRBJ1-3; the D gene is possibly TRBD1 (5 bases). Germline-derived CDR1 and CDR2 are SGHTA and FQGNSA. There are 13 residues in the CDR3. V was pared by 3 bases and J by 4 bases, with 7 bases between. CDR3: CASSFYRGNTIYF. CDR3 DNA sequence: TGTGCCAGCAGCTTCTACAGGGGAAACACCATATATTTT.

The genes are TRBV6-5 and TRBJ2-3; tentative D call: TRBD2 (5 bases). The CDR3 length is 15 residues. Looked up from germline, CDR1 is MNHEY and CDR2 is SVGAGI. Trimming cost V 7 bases and J 1 base, with 15 bases left between them. CDR3 sequence: CASTYRGMGTDTQYF. The CDR3 DNA follows: TGTGCCAGCACCTACCGGGGAATGGGCACAGATACGCAGTATTTT.

This clone was seen only once. This chain connects TRBV5-4 to TRBJ1-2, with TRBD1 identical over 9 bases. The length of the CDR3 is 15 residues. Trimming cost V 4 bases and J 4 bases; bases outside gene matches: 8. Germline loops: CDR1 SGHNT, CDR2 YYREEE (reference sequence). DNA for the CDR3: TGTGCCAGCAGCCCTACAGGGGGCGCGGTCTATGGCTACACCTTC. Translated, it gives CASSPTGGAVYGYTF.

This clone was observed a single time. The chain employs TRBV11-2 and TRBJ2-3; D uncertain. V lost 0 bases, J lost 4 bases, and 5 bases lay in between. The CDR3 runs 13 residues. Germline CDR1 SGHAT, CDR2 FQNNGV. DNA of the CDR3: TGTGCCAGCAGCTTAGATCGGTCAGATACGCAGTATTTT. This encodes CASSLDRSDTQYF.

This chain connects TRBV4-1 to TRBJ2-7; perhaps TRBD1 as D (5 bases). The germline V gene has CDR1 MGHRA and CDR2 YSYEKL. Trimming stripped 2 bases from V and 3 bases from J, with 14 bases between. CDR3 size: 15 residues. CDR3 DNA sequence: TGCGCCAGCAGCCAACAGGGTTTGGGTGGCTACGAGCAGTACTTC. Translating gives CASSQQGLGGYEQYF.

The chain links TRBV29-1 to TRBJ2-3; TRBD2 agrees at 7 bases. The CDR3 runs 14 residues. The germline V gene encodes CDR1 SQVTM and CDR2 ANQGSEA. Trimming took 7 bases from V and 4 from J; bases not matched to a gene: 11. Written as DNA, the CDR3 is TGCAGCGCCGGACGGCGGGAGTTCTCAGATACGCAGTATTTT. Residues: CSAGRREFSDTQYF.

The rearrangement joins TRBV6-5 to TRBJ1-2; 8 nucleotides match TRBD1. The CDR3 has 15 residues. V trimming: 6 bases; J trimming: 6 bases; junction bases outside the gene matches: 12. Germline loops: CDR1 MNHEY, CDR2 SVGAGI. The CDR3 loop reads CASRPTGVVSNGYTF. DNA for the CDR3: TGTGCCAGCAGACCGACAGGGGTGGTTTCGAATGGCTACACCTTC.

The CDR3 loop is CASSPRWDRGQEEQYF. Here the CDR3 DNA reads TGTGCCAGCAGCCCTCGTTGGGACAGGGGGCAGGAAGAGCAGTACTTC. The chain is built from TRBV9 and TRBJ2-7; 12 bases fit TRBD1. The CDR3 is made up of 16 amino acids. V dropped 4 bases and J dropped 7; count of bases not matched to a gene: 12. The germline gives CDR1 SGDLS, CDR2 YYNGEE.

The table lists this clone with a few counts. The chain combines TRBV14 with TRBJ1-2; D remains unclear. The CDR3 contains 12 residues. CDR1 and CDR2 from the germline V gene are SGHDN and FVKESK. The V end lost 3 bases, the J end lost 1 base, and 3 bases lay between the germline ends. CDR3 nucleotides: TGTGCCAGCAGCCAGTATAACTATGGCTACACCTTC. This translates into CASSQYNYGYTF.

V gene TRBV2 combines with J gene TRBJ2-1; possibly TRBD2 for D (6 bases). Trimming shortened V by 10 bases and J by 8 bases, and 15 bases separated the two germline ends. Germline assignment: CDR1 SNHLY and CDR2 FYNNEI. The CDR3 has 12 residues. The CDR3 sequence: CAIPEGSDEQFF. The CDR3, as DNA: TGTGCCATCCCGGAGGGGTCGGATGAGCAGTTCTTC. Together with reference TRBV2 and TRBJ2-1, the CDR3 gives the full variable domain: EPEVTQTPSHQVTQMGQEVILRCVPISNHLYFYWYRQILGQKVEFLVSFYNNEISEKSEIFDDQFSVERPDGSNFTLKIRSTKLEDSAMYFCAIPEGSDEQFFGPGTRLTVL.

The rearrangement joins TRBV27 to TRBJ1-5, with 9 positions matching TRBD1. The CDR3 contains 13 residues. Germline V gene lookup returns CDR1 MNHEY and CDR2 SMNVEV (reference sequence). J lost 2 bases, V lost 10 bases, and 3 bases had no gene match. CDR3 sequence (DNA): TGTGCCACCCGGACAGGGGGCAATCAGCCCCAGCATTTT. Translation gives CATRTGGNQPQHF.

The V and J genes are TRBV11-3 and TRBJ2-1; D not certain. CDR3 size: 13 residues. Germline-derived CDR1 and CDR2 are SGHNT and YENEEA. Trimming took 5 bases from V and 6 from J, leaving 11 bases between them. The CDR3 here is CASSPVRPNEQFF. DNA of the CDR3: TGTGCCAGCAGCCCGGTGAGGCCCAATGAGCAGTTCTTC.